This is a list of T cell receptor beta chains from one sample in a study of blood T cell repertoires in COVID-19. Using immunoSEQ multiplex PCR, the repertoire was profiled, and TCRdb retains in-frame clones only, with some absent. The table has about 160,000 clones, around four fifths seen once; the top ten hold around 7.6%. Sequencing was done on a sample of peripheral blood. The source of these receptors is a man aged 35 to 55 who had recovered from COVID-19. CDR3s include the opening cysteine and the closing phenylalanine or tryptophan. The order of the fields is clone size, D gene, J gene, V gene, CDR3 protein, CDR3 DNA. A D gene is named only where the DNA matches it firmly. Clone size is given for some rows only: seen once, a few or many times, or a class if the clone is expanded.

clone size: NA
D gene: TRBD1
J gene: TRBJ1-1
V gene: TRBV2
CDR3 protein: CASSQTGDTEAFF
CDR3 DNA: TGTGCCAGCAGTCAAACAGGGGACACTGAAGCTTTCTTT

clone size: NA
D gene: TRBD1
J gene: TRBJ1-6
V gene: TRBV2
CDR3 protein: CASRRGPDSPLHF
CDR3 DNA: TGTGCCAGCAGAAGGGGGCCGGATTCACCCCTCCACTTT

clone size: NA
D gene: TRBD2
J gene: TRBJ2-5
V gene: TRBV7-2
CDR3 protein: CASSKVLAGGETQYF
CDR3 DNA: TGTGCCAGCAGCAAGGTCCTAGCGGGGGGAGAGACCCAGTACTTC

clone size: NA
D gene: TRBD2
J gene: TRBJ2-1
V gene: TRBV7-3
CDR3 protein: CASSPDAGGPYNEQFF
CDR3 DNA: TGTGCCAGCAGCCCCGATGCGGGGGGCCCCTACAATGAGCAGTTCTTC

clone size: NA
D gene: TRBD2
J gene: TRBJ2-3
V gene: TRBV7-9
CDR3 protein: CAISREGSTDTQYF
CDR3 DNA: TGTGCCATCTCTCGGGAGGGAAGCACAGATACGCAGTATTTT

clone size: NA
D gene: TRBD2
J gene: TRBJ2-5
V gene: TRBV30
CDR3 protein: CAWRPRERGNQETQYF
CDR3 DNA: TGTGCCTGGAGGCCGCGCGAGCGGGGAAACCAAGAGACCCAGTACTTC

clone size: NA
D gene: NA
J gene: TRBJ2-3
V gene: TRBV5-5
CDR3 protein: CASSPGIGTDTQYF
CDR3 DNA: TGTGCCAGTTCGCCGGGGATTGGGACAGATACGCAGTATTTT

clone size: once
D gene: TRBD2
J gene: TRBJ2-2
V gene: TRBV28
CDR3 protein: CASSFGGVDTGELFF
CDR3 DNA: TGTGCCAGCAGTTTCGGGGGGGTAGACACCGGGGAGCTGTTTTTT

clone size: NA
D gene: TRBD2
J gene: TRBJ2-3
V gene: TRBV9
CDR3 protein: CASSVTSGGADTQYF
CDR3 DNA: TGTGCCAGCAGCGTGACTAGCGGGGGGGCAGATACGCAGTATTTT

clone size: few
D gene: NA
J gene: TRBJ2-2
V gene: TRBV14
CDR3 protein: CASSQGRSDTGELFF
CDR3 DNA: TGTGCCAGCAGCCAAGGCAGAAGTGACACCGGGGAGCTGTTTTTT

clone size: few
D gene: TRBD1
J gene: TRBJ1-3
V gene: TRBV30
CDR3 protein: CAWSVQGGTSGNTIYF
CDR3 DNA: TGTGCCTGGAGTGTACAAGGGGGCACTTCTGGAAACACCATATATTTT

clone size: NA
D gene: NA
J gene: TRBJ2-2
V gene: TRBV4-3
CDR3 protein: CASSLNSATTTGELFF
CDR3 DNA: TGCGCCAGCAGCCTGAATTCGGCGACTACCACCGGGGAGCTGTTTTTT

clone size: NA
D gene: TRBD1
J gene: TRBJ2-7
V gene: TRBV18
CDR3 protein: CASSPGQNYEQYF
CDR3 DNA: TGTGCCAGCTCACCGGGACAGAACTACGAGCAGTACTTC

clone size: NA
D gene: NA
J gene: TRBJ1-1
V gene: TRBV6-2/TRBV6-3
CDR3 protein: CASSPGVGQLMNTEAFF
CDR3 DNA: TGTGCCAGCAGCCCGGGCGTCGGACAGCTTATGAACACTGAAGCTTTCTTT

clone size: NA
D gene: NA
J gene: TRBJ1-1
V gene: TRBV10-3
CDR3 protein: CAISEGQYSGFF
CDR3 DNA: TGTGCCATCAGTGAGGGCCAATATTCTGGTTTCTTT

clone size: NA
D gene: TRBD1
J gene: TRBJ2-1
V gene: TRBV6-1
CDR3 protein: CASSAIPGQGSSYNEQFF
CDR3 DNA: TGTGCCAGCAGTGCGATACCTGGACAGGGGAGCTCCTACAATGAGCAGTTCTTC

clone size: NA
D gene: TRBD2
J gene: TRBJ2-5
V gene: TRBV2
CDR3 protein: CASSPWATSSKETQYF
CDR3 DNA: TGTGCCAGCAGCCCCTGGGCGACTAGCTCAAAAGAGACCCAGTACTTC

clone size: NA
D gene: TRBD1
J gene: TRBJ2-5
V gene: TRBV5-5
CDR3 protein: CASSLEGTAYQETQYF
CDR3 DNA: TGTGCCAGCAGCTTGGAAGGGACAGCGTACCAAGAGACCCAGTACTTC

clone size: NA
D gene: NA
J gene: TRBJ2-5
V gene: TRBV7-7
CDR3 protein: CASSLGSLQAETQYF
CDR3 DNA: TGTGCTAGCAGCCTAGGGTCCTTACAGGCGGAGACCCAGTACTTC

clone size: NA
D gene: TRBD2
J gene: TRBJ2-3
V gene: TRBV5-1
CDR3 protein: CASSFASGFTDTQYF
CDR3 DNA: TGCGCCAGCAGCTTTGCTAGCGGGTTCACAGATACGCAGTATTTT

clone size: NA
D gene: TRBD1
J gene: TRBJ1-6
V gene: TRBV4-3
CDR3 protein: CASSQDHPGQGNSPLHF
CDR3 DNA: TGCGCCAGCAGCCAAGATCACCCGGGACAGGGAAATTCACCCCTCCACTTT

clone size: NA
D gene: TRBD2
J gene: TRBJ2-5
V gene: TRBV15
CDR3 protein: CATSIRLAGGETQYF
CDR3 DNA: TGTGCCACCAGCATCCGACTAGCGGGAGGGGAGACCCAGTACTTC

clone size: once
D gene: NA
J gene: TRBJ1-2
V gene: TRBV7-9
CDR3 protein: CASSFSTTTAYGYTF
CDR3 DNA: TGTGCCAGCAGCTTCTCAACCACGACAGCTTATGGCTACACCTTC

clone size: NA
D gene: NA
J gene: TRBJ1-5
V gene: TRBV7-8
CDR3 protein: CASSLETAGDQPQHF
CDR3 DNA: TGTGCCAGCAGCTTAGAGACAGCAGGGGATCAGCCCCAGCATTTT

clone size: NA
D gene: TRBD2
J gene: TRBJ2-5
V gene: TRBV4-3
CDR3 protein: CASSQDFSGGAETQYF
CDR3 DNA: TGCGCCAGCAGCCAAGATTTTAGCGGGGGGGCAGAGACCCAGTACTTC

clone size: NA
D gene: TRBD1
J gene: TRBJ2-2
V gene: TRBV7-9
CDR3 protein: CASSTRGTVIGELFF
CDR3 DNA: TGTGCCAGCAGCACCAGGGGGACAGTAATCGGGGAGCTGTTTTTT

clone size: NA
D gene: TRBD2
J gene: TRBJ2-1
V gene: TRBV19
CDR3 protein: CASSICGGCNEQFF
CDR3 DNA: TGTGCCAGTAGTATTTGCGGGGGGTGCAATGAGCAGTTCTTC

clone size: NA
D gene: NA
J gene: TRBJ1-1
V gene: TRBV4-3
CDR3 protein: CASSPDGGTREAFF
CDR3 DNA: TGCGCCAGCAGCCCGGACGGGGGGACCAGAGAAGCTTTCTTT

clone size: NA
D gene: NA
J gene: TRBJ1-2
V gene: TRBV7-9
CDR3 protein: CASSLTVSYGYTF
CDR3 DNA: TGTGCCAGCAGCTTAACAGTGAGCTATGGCTACACCTTC

clone size: NA
D gene: NA
J gene: TRBJ2-2
V gene: TRBV7-2
CDR3 protein: CASSPRGGRTGELFF
CDR3 DNA: TGTGCCAGCAGCCCCCGGGGAGGTAGGACCGGGGAGCTGTTTTTT

clone size: NA
D gene: NA
J gene: TRBJ2-7
V gene: TRBV30
CDR3 protein: CAWSPPSSYEQYF
CDR3 DNA: TGTGCCTGGAGTCCCCCTAGCTCCTACGAGCAGTACTTC

clone size: NA
D gene: NA
J gene: TRBJ2-5
V gene: TRBV6-2/TRBV6-3
CDR3 protein: CASSSSGHPEETQYF
CDR3 DNA: TGTGCCAGCAGTTCCTCGGGACACCCTGAAGAGACCCAGTACTTC

clone size: NA
D gene: TRBD2
J gene: TRBJ2-7
V gene: TRBV10-3
CDR3 protein: CAISDPSGRPYEQYF
CDR3 DNA: TGTGCCATCAGTGATCCGAGCGGGAGGCCCTACGAGCAGTACTTC

clone size: few
D gene: TRBD1
J gene: TRBJ2-2
V gene: TRBV6-2/TRBV6-3
CDR3 protein: CASSSNTGGSTPGELFF
CDR3 DNA: TGTGCCAGCAGTTCGAATACAGGGGGCAGCACCCCCGGGGAGCTGTTTTTT

clone size: NA
D gene: TRBD1
J gene: TRBJ2-7
V gene: TRBV3-1/TRBV3-2
CDR3 protein: CASSQKHTGTGVYEQYF
CDR3 DNA: TGTGCCAGCAGCCAAAAGCATACCGGGACAGGGGTATACGAGCAGTACTTC

clone size: NA
D gene: NA
J gene: TRBJ2-7
V gene: TRBV18
CDR3 protein: CASSPLPQGLQYF
CDR3 DNA: TGTGCCAGCTCACCCCTCCCACAGGGTCTTCAGTACTTC

clone size: NA
D gene: TRBD2
J gene: TRBJ2-7
V gene: TRBV5-5
CDR3 protein: CASSLGTGGDPIYEQYF
CDR3 DNA: TGTGCCAGCAGCTTGGGGACTGGGGGGGACCCAATCTACGAGCAGTACTTC

clone size: NA
D gene: NA
J gene: TRBJ1-2
V gene: TRBV7-8
CDR3 protein: CASSPRNRQYGYTF
CDR3 DNA: TGTGCCAGCTCTCCCAGAAACAGGCAATATGGCTACACCTTC

clone size: NA
D gene: TRBD1
J gene: TRBJ1-1
V gene: TRBV18
CDR3 protein: CASSEQGKGNTEAFF
CDR3 DNA: TGTGCCAGCTCTGAACAGGGGAAGGGGAACACTGAAGCTTTCTTT

clone size: NA
D gene: NA
J gene: TRBJ2-7
V gene: TRBV7-2
CDR3 protein: CASSLGQVAREQYF
CDR3 DNA: TGTGCCAGCAGCTTAGGACAGGTAGCTCGCGAGCAGTACTTC

clone size: once
D gene: NA
J gene: TRBJ1-2
V gene: TRBV7-2
CDR3 protein: CASSLVMAGEGGYTF
CDR3 DNA: TGTGCCAGCAGCTTAGTAATGGCAGGGGAAGGTGGCTACACCTTC

clone size: NA
D gene: TRBD1
J gene: TRBJ1-6
V gene: TRBV2
CDR3 protein: CASRDSYNSPLHF
CDR3 DNA: TGTGCCAGCCGGGACAGTTATAATTCACCCCTCCACTTT

clone size: NA
D gene: NA
J gene: TRBJ2-3
V gene: TRBV5-6
CDR3 protein: CASSRQVTQYF
CDR3 DNA: TGTGCCAGCAGCCGACAGGTTACGCAGTATTTT

clone size: few
D gene: TRBD2
J gene: TRBJ2-7
V gene: TRBV29-1
CDR3 protein: CSVEPLGTTAYYEQYF
CDR3 DNA: TGCAGCGTTGAGCCTCTCGGGACTACAGCCTACTACGAGCAGTACTTC

clone size: NA
D gene: NA
J gene: TRBJ2-1
V gene: TRBV12-3/TRBV12-4
CDR3 protein: CASSGMEQFF
CDR3 DNA: TGTGCCAGCAGCGGGATGGAGCAGTTCTTC

clone size: NA
D gene: NA
J gene: TRBJ1-4
V gene: TRBV11-3
CDR3 protein: CASSFGQSNEKLFF
CDR3 DNA: TGTGCCAGCAGTTTTGGACAGAGTAATGAAAAACTGTTTTTT